Shown below are 10 T cell receptor beta chains from a single sample sequenced in a study of beta chain features in type 1 diabetes (dated by TCRdb to between 2018 and 2020). To prepare the library, the immunoSEQ multiplex PCR assay was applied. The High Capacity cDNA Reverse Transcription Kit was used to reverse transcribe all of the isolated RNA, meaning that expressed TCRB transcripts were what got sequenced. This immuneACCESS table, as held by TCRdb, lists in-frame sequences with V and J called but not all clones. Of the missing ones, under half trace to an unresolved V gene in checked studies; the others have no known cause. For this sample the table gives fewer than 500,000 clones, of which about 15% were detected only once. The ten largest clones capture about 0.034% of the sample. Sequenced input: naive CD4+ T cells from blood. The cell subset or site label for this specimen denotes: true naive CD4+ T cells. Every receptor here comes from a man between 25 and 39 years old in good health.

This chain joins TRBV5-1 and TRBJ2-1, with D possibly being TRBD1 or TRBD2 (5 bases each). The V gene's germline CDR1 is SGHRS and CDR2 YFSETQ. CDR3 length: 16 amino acids. Trimming removed 0 bases from V and 4 bases from J, with 14 bases in between. The CDR3 DNA is TGCGCCAGCAGCTTGGACGGGGCCTATACATACAATGAGCAGTTCTTC. This gives the protein CASSLDGAYTYNEQFF.

This clone showed up just a few times. CDR3 amino acids: CASSGGTVSTYEQYF. The CDR3 nucleotides read TGTGCCAGCAGTGGCGGGACAGTATCTACCTACGAGCAGTACTTC. This chain joins TRBV2 and TRBJ2-7; possible D gene TRBD1, 7 bases. Trimming cost V 4 bases and J 2 bases, with 15 bases left between them. There are 15 residues in the CDR3. CDR1 is SNHLY and CDR2 is FYNNEI in the germline V gene.

There are a few counts of this clone. Other DNA sequences in the same sample also yield this CDR3. V is TRBV4-3 and J is TRBJ2-3; D gene ambiguous. The V end was cut by 0 bases, the J end by 4 bases, with 5 bases between. Germline assignment: CDR1 LGHNA and CDR2 YSLEER. The CDR3 has 13 residues. The CDR3: CASSQDLPDTQYF. CDR3 sequence (DNA): TGCGCCAGCAGCCAAGATCTACCAGATACGCAGTATTTT.

This clone has more than one count but fewer than ten. This sequence joins TRBV10-3 and TRBJ1-4; D gene uncertain. V was cut by 10 bases and J by 7 bases, with 16 bases left in between. This CDR3 contains 13 residues. Germline CDR1 is ENHRY and CDR2 is SYGVKD. The CDR3 DNA sequence: TGTGCCACCGAAATGCGGGCTGGTGAAAAACTGTTTTTT. This translates into CATEMRAGEKLFF.

This clone was observed a few times. The CDR3 region is CAWSPDRGTEAFF. The CDR3 bases are TGTGCCTGGAGCCCTGACAGGGGCACTGAAGCTTTCTTT. This chain uses TRBV30 with TRBJ1-1; 8 nucleotides match TRBD1. CDR1 and CDR2 (germline): GTSNPN, SVGIG (reference sequence). V lost 3 bases to trimming and J lost 4 bases; unmatched junction nucleotides: 4. The CDR3 sequence is 13 residues long.

The chain employs TRBV2 and TRBJ2-4, with D perhaps matching TRBD1 (6 bases). Between the trimmed V and J ends, which lost 7 bases and 7 bases, there was a span of 14 bases. The CDR3 contains 13 residues. The germline CDR1 and CDR2 sequences are SNHLY and FYNNEI. The CDR3 protein is CASTQGLRNIQYF. The CDR3 bases are TGTGCCAGCACCCAGGGGCTAAGGAACATTCAGTACTTC.

This clone was picked up a small number of times. The chain uses TRBV7-2 and TRBJ1-1; D ambiguous. V gave up 0 bases and J gave up 1 base, with 3 bases separating them. Per the germline V gene, CDR1 is SGHTA and CDR2 is FQGNSA. CDR3 length: 13 residues. The CDR3 here is CASSLAGNTEAFF. CDR3 nucleotide sequence: TGTGCCAGCAGCTTAGCGGGGAACACTGAAGCTTTCTTT.

A few counts support this clone. The V call is TRBV11-2, the J call TRBJ2-4; maybe TRBD2 (6 bases). CDR3 length: 15 amino acids. Germline-derived CDR1 and CDR2 are SGHAT and FQNNGV. The V and J ends lost 5 bases and 7 bases respectively, with 18 bases between them. The DNA for the CDR3 is TGTGCCAGCAGCCTCGGGCGGGGTATCTCTAACATTCAGTACTTC. Amino acids: CASSLGRGISNIQYF.

V gene TRBV7-2 combines with J gene TRBJ1-5; 7 bases map to TRBD1. Germline CDR1 and CDR2: SGHTA and FQGNSA. The CDR3 sequence is 15 residues long. With V trimmed by 5 bases and J by 6 bases, 10 bases remained unmatched. This CDR3 reads CASSLKTGNSQPQHF. CDR3 DNA: TGTGCCAGCAGCCTAAAGACAGGGAATAGTCAGCCCCAGCATTTT.

The sample holds a few counts of this clone. CDR3 DNA: TGTGCCAGCAGCCCGCGACTCAGGTTCGACCAAGAGACCCAGTACTTC. It yields the protein CASSPRLRFDQETQYF. The V call is TRBV11-3, the J call TRBJ2-5; D is ambiguous. The CDR3 runs to 16 residues. Germline V gene data show CDR1 as SGHNT and CDR2 as YENEEA. Trimming took 5 bases from V and 0 from J, leaving 16 bases between them.